These 18 T cell receptor beta chains were all obtained from the same sample, sequenced in a study of blood T cell repertoires in COVID-19. Produced via immunoSEQ multiplex PCR; TCRdb's table is partial and in-frame only. The sample gives about 52,000 clones, about four fifths of which show up once; 6.9% is in the top ten. Sequencing used peripheral blood. These receptor sequences come from a man in his 70s with active COVID-19.

This clone occurred once. The gene calls are TRBV7-3 and TRBJ2-2, with D maybe TRBD2 (5 bases). Germline V CDR1 and CDR2: SGHTA, FQGTGA. This CDR3 comprises 13 residues. Trimming removed 2 bases at V and 6 bases at J, with 7 bases between. The CDR3 DNA reads TGTGCCAGCAGCTTACCCGGGGCCGGGGAGCTGTTTTTT. The encoded protein is CASSLPGAGELFF. The whole variable domain, filled in from reference TRBV7-3 and TRBJ2-2, reads GAGVSQTPSNKVTEKGKYVELRCDPISGHTALYWYRQSLGQGPEFLIYFQGTGAADDSGLPNDRFFAVRPEGSVSTLKIQRTERGDSAVYLCASSLPGAGELFFGEGSRLTVL.

This clone was seen a handful of times. Distinct nucleotide sequences in the sample also encode this CDR3. The chain joins TRBV7-2 to TRBJ1-6; D possibly corresponds to TRBD1 (6 bases). The CDR3 is 14 residues long. CDR1 SGHTA and CDR2 FQGNSA come from the germline V gene. The V end was cut by 1 base, the J end by 6 bases, with 7 bases between. The CDR3: CASSLGRGNSPLHF. As DNA, the CDR3 is TGTGCCAGCAGCTTAGGCAGGGGTAATTCACCCCTCCACTTT.

V and J are TRBV16 and TRBJ2-1, with no clear D. Trimming removed 1 base from V and 7 bases from J, with 8 bases in between. The CDR3 is 13 amino acids. Germline V gene data show CDR1 as KGHSY and CDR2 as FQNENV. CDR3 sequence (DNA): TGTGCCAGCAGCCAATTAATCTCTAATGAGCAGTTCTTC. Its translation is CASSQLISNEQFF.

V and J are TRBV7-9 and TRBJ2-5, with 10 bases lining up with TRBD1. The CDR3 consists of 16 residues. Trimming at V came to 5 bases and at J to 7 bases, leaving 13 bases not matched to a gene. Per germline, CDR1 SEHNR and CDR2 FQNEAQ (reference sequence). The CDR3 sequence is CASSAERDRGSGTQYF. In DNA form, the CDR3 reads TGTGCCAGCAGCGCAGAGCGGGACAGGGGTTCGGGGACCCAGTACTTC.

The J gene is TRBJ1-5, the V gene TRBV7-9; D is unresolved. V lost 9 bases, J lost 5 bases, and 5 bases lay in between. CDR1 and CDR2 (germline): SEHNR, FQNEAQ (reference sequence). This CDR3 has 10 amino acids. This chain's CDR3 is CAREYQPQHF. As DNA, the CDR3 is TGTGCCAGAGAGTATCAGCCCCAGCATTTT.

The CDR3 loop reads CASTGTGANTEAFF. In DNA, the CDR3 is TGTGCCAGCACTGGGACAGGGGCTAACACTGAAGCTTTCTTT. This chain links TRBV6-5 with TRBJ1-1; 10 bases align to TRBD1. V lost 7 bases to trimming and J lost 2 bases; unmatched junction nucleotides: 4. The CDR3 has 14 residues. Germline V gives CDR1 MNHEY, CDR2 SVGAGI.

J is TRBJ2-2 and V is TRBV7-2; D gene uncertain. Germline CDR1 and CDR2: SGHTA and FQGNSA. V lost 1 base and J lost 0, with 6 bases in between. The CDR3 totals 15 residues. The CDR3 is CASSLGQANTGELFF. CDR3 bases: TGTGCCAGCAGCTTAGGCCAGGCGAACACCGGGGAGCTGTTTTTT.

V and J are TRBV12-3 or TRBV12-4 and TRBJ1-2; D not certain. V shed 6 bases and J shed 5 bases, with 13 bases lying between them. This CDR3 is 13 amino acids long. CDR3 in amino acids: CASSPFGGYGYTF. The CDR3 DNA reads TGTGCCAGCAGCCCCTTCGGAGGTTATGGCTACACCTTC.

The genes are TRBV3-1 (or the pseudogene TRBV3-2) and TRBJ1-5; 9 nucleotides match TRBD1. The CDR3 extends over 14 amino acids. In germline, CDR1 is LGHDT, CDR2 YNNKEL (reference sequence). V gave up 5 bases and J gave up 2 bases; unmatched junction bases: 1. The CDR3 region has the DNA TGTGCCAGCAGCGGACAGGGGCGCAATCAGCCCCAGCATTTT. It yields the protein CASSGQGRNQPQHF.

This CDR3 reads CASSPGGGRAFF. CDR3 in DNA: TGTGCCAGCAGCCCCGGCGGGGGGAGAGCTTTCTTT. The V gene is TRBV3-1 (or the pseudogene TRBV3-2), the J gene TRBJ1-1; D perhaps matches TRBD1 (5 bases). CDR1 LGHDT and CDR2 YNNKEL come from the germline V gene (reference sequence). Trimming left V 4 bases short and J 10 bases short, with 13 bases between. This CDR3 region has 12 residues.

This clone has only a few counts. Other nucleotide sequences from this sample produce the same CDR3. The V call is TRBV4-3, the J call TRBJ2-7, with a weak D call TRBD2 (6 bases). V lost 1 base to trimming and J lost 1 base, with 8 bases between them. The germline V gene encodes CDR1 LGHNA and CDR2 YSLEER. CDR3 size: 14 residues. The CDR3 here is CASSQVGGSYEQYF. The CDR3 bases are TGCGCCAGCAGCCAAGTGGGGGGATCCTACGAGCAGTACTTC.

This chain uses TRBV29-1 with TRBJ1-1; D is undetermined. Germline lookup yields CDR1 SQVTM and CDR2 ANQGSEA. CDR3 length: 14 amino acids. The V gene lost 7 bases and the J gene lost 1 base, with 16 bases spanning the gap. The CDR3 DNA reads TGCAGCGCCGCCTTGGCGTCGGGGAACACTGAAGCTTTCTTT. Protein sequence: CSAALASGNTEAFF.

The chain is built from TRBV28 and TRBJ1-1; no clear D gene. The germline CDR1 and CDR2 sequences are MDHEN and SYDVKM. The ends were cut back, 6 bases at V and 0 bases at J, with 14 bases in the middle. The CDR3 has 15 residues. CDR3 sequence reads: CASRLKTRVNTEAFF. The CDR3 region has the DNA TGTGCCAGCAGACTTAAGACGAGGGTGAACACTGAAGCTTTCTTT.

This chain uses TRBV7-2 with TRBJ1-2; no definite D call. CDR3 length: 15 amino acids. Germline-derived CDR1 and CDR2 are SGHTA and FQGNSA. V was clipped by 4 bases and J by 6 bases, with 18 bases between them. As DNA, the CDR3 is TGTGCCAGCAGCTCGGTGATCGGGTTCGACCATGGCTACACCTTC. Translation gives CASSSVIGFDHGYTF.

A few counts support this clone. DNA for the CDR3: TGTGCCAGCAGCTCCCGGGAGCGTAATTCACCCCTCCACTTT. Translated: CASSSRERNSPLHF. The chain combines TRBV7-2 with TRBJ1-6; D gene uncertain. The CDR3 runs to 14 residues. Germline V gives CDR1 SGHTA, CDR2 FQGNSA. V was pared by 4 bases and J by 6 bases, with 10 bases between. The full variable domain, rest sourced from reference TRBV7-2 and TRBJ1-6, is GAGVSQSPSNKVTEKGKDVELRCDPISGHTALYWYRQSLGQGLEFLIYFQGNSAPDKSGLPSDRFSAERTGGSVSTLTIQRTQQEDSAVYLCASSSRERNSPLHFGNGTRLTVT.

V usage is TRBV6-6 and J usage is TRBJ1-6, with TRBD1 identical over 7 bases. CDR1 is MNHNY, CDR2 SVGAGI, per germline (reference sequence). This CDR3 has 14 residues. The ends lost 6 bases at V and 7 bases at J; junction bases unmatched: 6. The CDR3: CASSQGQQNSPLHF. Written as DNA, the CDR3 is TGTGCCAGCAGCCAGGGACAGCAAAATTCACCCCTCCACTTT.

This clone was found once. The rearrangement uses TRBV5-1 and TRBJ2-7; D may be TRBD2 (5 bases). Deletions cut 4 bases from V and 2 bases from J, with 13 bases between. The CDR3 extends over 14 amino acids. Germline values: CDR1 SGHRS, CDR2 YFSETQ. CDR3 bases: TGCGCCAGCAGCCCGTCGGGGATTCCCTACGAGCAGTACTTC. It translates to CASSPSGIPYEQYF.

V usage is TRBV5-6 and J usage is TRBJ2-7, with 9 nucleotides matching TRBD1. The germline V gene has CDR1 SGHDT and CDR2 YYEEEE. After removal of 3 bases from V and 6 bases from J, the junction contained 7 bases not matched to a gene. The CDR3 consists of 14 residues. In nucleotides, the CDR3 is TGTGCCAGCAGCTCCCCGGGACAGGGCGGCGAGCAGTACTTC. Protein: CASSSPGQGGEQYF.